Below, 16 T cell receptor beta chains from the same sample are listed, as sequenced in a study of early T cells in non-severe SARS-CoV-2 infection. TCRdb re-analysed the 5' RACE reads in MiXCR, keeping a single row per CDR3 protein. The table records 70,000 to 75,000 distinct CDR3 sequences, roughly 15% of them present only once. Material: whole blood. These receptors were taken from an adult who was a healthcare worker with PCR-confirmed SARS-CoV-2 infection or an uninfected control (not recorded which).

The chain recombines TRBV28 with TRBJ2-1; 7 bases align to TRBD1. This CDR3 has 15 residues. Germline V gene data show CDR1 as MDHEN and CDR2 as SYDVKM. The J segment lost 3 bases and the V segment lost 6 bases, leaving 8 bases of the junction unmatched. CDR3 protein: CASSPRDSFYNEQFF. The DNA of the CDR3 is TGTGCCAGCAGCCCCCGGGACAGCTTCTACAATGAGCAGTTCTTC.

V usage is TRBV4-2 and J usage is TRBJ2-7, with unresolved D. Trimming pared 0 bases from V and 3 bases from J, leaving 12 bases between. Germline values: CDR1 LGHNA, CDR2 YNFKEQ. The CDR3 length is 15 residues. CDR3: CASSQEWFRIYEQYF. CDR3 bases: TGTGCCAGCAGCCAAGAATGGTTCCGGATCTACGAGCAGTACTTC.

This clonotype has ten or more counts. The chain links TRBV11-2 to TRBJ2-7; 10 nucleotides agree with TRBD1. This CDR3 region has 15 residues. Losses at the gene ends were 5 bases for V and 6 bases for J; bases not matched to a gene: 10. Per germline, CDR1 SGHAT and CDR2 FQNNGV. The CDR3 sequence is CASSPGTGDIGEQYF. The CDR3, as DNA: TGTGCCAGCAGCCCCGGGACAGGGGATATCGGCGAGCAGTACTTC. Supplemented by reference TRBV11-2 and TRBJ2-7, the full variable domain reads EAGVAQSPRYKIIEKRQSVAFWCNPISGHATLYWYQQILGQGPKLLIQFQNNGVVDDSQLPKDRFSAERLKGVDSTLKIQPAKLEDSAVYLCASSPGTGDIGEQYFGPGTRLTVT.

J is TRBJ2-1 and V is TRBV11-3; 12 nucleotides match TRBD2. The junction had 3 bases not matched to a gene; V was cut back by 5 bases and J by 4 bases. This CDR3 is 15 amino acids long. Germline V gene sequence: CDR1 SGHNT, CDR2 YENEEA. In DNA form, the CDR3 reads TGTGCCAGCAGCGCTAGCGGGGGGGAATACAATGAGCAGTTCTTC. It encodes CASSASGGEYNEQFF.

This clonotype came up a few times. The chain joins TRBV7-2 to TRBJ1-1, with D hard to call. Germline CDR1 reads SGHTA; CDR2 reads FQGNSA. V shed 0 bases and J shed 4 bases, with 9 bases lying between them. The CDR3 spans 14 residues. The CDR3 loop is CASSLAAVLTEAFF. CDR3 nucleotides: TGTGCCAGCAGCTTAGCGGCAGTACTCACTGAAGCTTTCTTT.

This clonotype was picked up one time. V is TRBV28 and J is TRBJ2-7; 10 positions match TRBD1. Germline CDR1 and CDR2: MDHEN and SYDVKM. This CDR3 is 16 amino acids long. After removal of 5 bases from V and 2 bases from J, the junction contained 9 bases not matched to a gene. CDR3 protein: CASSPKPGQGTYEQYF. The CDR3 DNA follows: TGTGCCAGCAGTCCAAAACCGGGACAGGGGACCTACGAGCAGTACTTC.

The chain joins TRBV29-1 to TRBJ1-1, with D perhaps TRBD1 (5 bases). Germline V CDR1 and CDR2: SQVTM, ANQGSEA. This CDR3 comprises 12 residues. V lost 7 bases to trimming and J lost 7 bases, with 16 bases between them. In DNA form, the CDR3 reads TGCAGCGGGGAGGGGACTAGATTTGAAGCTTTCTTT. This sequence encodes CSGEGTRFEAFF. The entire variable domain, with the rest obtained from reference TRBV29-1 and TRBJ1-1, is as follows: SAVISQKPSRDICQRGTSLTIQCQVDSQVTMMFWYRQQPGQSLTLIATANQGSEATYESGFVIDKFPISRPNLTFSTLTVSNMSPEDSSIYLCSGEGTRFEAFFGQGTRLTVV.

Ten or more counts support this clonotype. The chain uses TRBV6-2 or TRBV6-3 and TRBJ2-5, with no clear D. V shed 6 bases and J shed 5 bases, with 13 bases lying between them. The CDR3 has 13 amino acids. Germline-derived CDR1 and CDR2 are MNHEY and SVGEGT. CDR3 protein: CASRGGPVETQYF. The CDR3 DNA sequence: TGTGCCAGCAGAGGTGGCCCGGTGGAGACCCAGTACTTC.

This clonotype was recorded at least ten times. V gene TRBV5-1 combines with J gene TRBJ2-7; tentatively, D is TRBD2 (6 bases). V lost 2 bases, J lost 3 bases, and 12 bases lay in between. The length of the CDR3 is 14 residues. The germline CDR1 and CDR2 sequences are SGHRS and YFSETQ. The CDR3 nucleotides read TGCGCCAGCAGCTTAGGCGGGACGCTCTACGAGCAGTACTTC. It specifies CASSLGGTLYEQYF.

This clonotype has only a few counts. The chain joins TRBV27 to TRBJ2-1, with D possibly being TRBD2 (6 bases). Germline assignment: CDR1 MNHEY and CDR2 SMNVEV (reference sequence). This CDR3 region has 13 residues. Deletions cut 3 bases from V and 6 bases from J, with 9 bases between. CDR3 protein: CASSFGGGNEQFF. CDR3 DNA sequence: TGTGCCAGCAGTTTCGGGGGTGGCAATGAGCAGTTCTTC.

The chain links TRBV28 to TRBJ2-7; 8 nucleotides line up with TRBD2. The CDR3 is made up of 13 amino acids. Trimming took 6 bases from V and 2 from J; bases not matched to a gene: 3. The V gene's germline CDR1 is MDHEN and CDR2 SYDVKM. For the CDR3, the DNA is TGTGCCAGCAGCTTGGGACTAGCCTACGAGCAGTACTTC. It specifies CASSLGLAYEQYF.

The rearrangement uses TRBV27 and TRBJ2-7, with TRBD2 as a possible D gene (6 bases). This CDR3 spans 13 amino acids. The germline V gene encodes CDR1 MNHEY and CDR2 SMNVEV (reference sequence). V gave up 6 bases and J gave up 4 bases, with 13 bases separating them. In DNA form, the CDR3 reads TGTGCCAGCAGCCTCGAACGGGGGTACGAGCAGTACTTC. Translation gives CASSLERGYEQYF.

The chain carries TRBV27 and TRBJ2-2; tentative D call: TRBD1 (5 bases). Per germline, CDR1 MNHEY and CDR2 SMNVEV (reference sequence). CDR3 length equals 16 residues. V was pared by 4 bases and J by 5 bases, with 17 bases between. The CDR3 is CASSSVAGFLTGELFF. In DNA, the CDR3 is TGTGCCAGCAGTTCGGTGGCAGGGTTTTTAACCGGGGAGCTGTTTTTT.

In its sample, this clonotype was seen many times. The V call is TRBV3-1, the J call TRBJ2-6; 8 bases fit TRBD1. V was clipped by 4 bases and J by 2 bases; unmatched bases: 7. The V gene's germline CDR1 is LGHDT and CDR2 YNNKEL (reference sequence). The CDR3 has 17 residues. The CDR3 bases are TGTGCCAGCAGCCCAGGGGGCCGGGTGGCTGGGGCCAACGTCCTGACTTTC. Translating it yields CASSPGGRVAGANVLTF.

This clonotype turned up a few times. The V gene is TRBV6-4, the J gene TRBJ1-4; possible D gene TRBD1, 5 bases. In germline, CDR1 is MRHNA, CDR2 SNTAGT. The CDR3 contains 16 residues. The V end was cut by 4 bases, the J end by 5 bases, with 17 bases between. The DNA for the CDR3 is TGTGCCAGCAGTGCCGCCGGGGGGGTACCGAATGAAAAACTGTTTTTT. Its translation is CASSAAGGVPNEKLFF.

This rearrangement joins TRBV19 to TRBJ2-3; TRBD1 matches 12 bases. This CDR3 contains 15 residues. Germline CDR1 is LNHDA and CDR2 is SQIVND (reference sequence). Trimming cost V 9 bases and J 7 bases; bases outside gene matches: 11. As DNA, the CDR3 is TGTGCCAGCCGAGACCGGGACAGGGGGCCTAATACGCAGTATTTT. Its translation is CASRDRDRGPNTQYF.